Described below is a single TCR beta chain sequence and its context. Its antigen remains unidentified. No much larger clone is present one base from it, and per-base qualities are unavailable. The roughly 42 donors, aged 6 to 90 years, were systemically healthy Caucasian individuals from Russia. Ten milliliters of peripheral blood were drawn from each donor into EDTA-treated Vacutainer tubes. Ficoll-Paque density-gradient centrifugation was used to isolate PBMCs, with at least 7 million per sample. Total RNA was extracted from PBMCs with Trizol reagent, with at least 5.5 micrograms obtained per sample. The percentages of naive CD45RAhigh/CD27high T cells were determined by flow cytometry on a PBMC aliquot from every donor. The library came from 5' RACE. TCRdb lists the instrument as Illumina HiSeq 2500. A second PCR of roughly 6 to 12 cycles was run with a J-beta primer mix and a sample-barcoded 5' primer. A template-switch 5' adaptor carrying 12 random nucleotides introduced a unique molecular identifier onto each TCR beta cDNA molecule. At least 3 million CDR3-containing paired-end reads were obtained from each sample. The Mint cDNA synthesis kit, primed by a TRBC-specific oligonucleotide, was used to synthesize first-strand cDNA from all RNA. Following uracil-DNA glycosylase treatment, a first 18-cycle PCR with universal primers M1SS and BC2_uni_R was performed on all cDNA. On the study's bioinformatics: For normalization, 1 million high-quality reads were randomly selected from each sample, with every read carrying a distinct molecular identifier. Reads with shared molecular identifiers were discarded instead of being binned into consensus sequences. MiTCR, with a Q25 quality threshold and the strictest error-elimination algorithm, was used for CDR3 identification, clonotype clustering and error correction. Lower-bound total TCR beta diversity was estimated with a nonparametric unseen species model using Euler transformation. TCRdb reanalyzed the raw reads on its own, using fastp at Q25 for trimming and MiXCR for clone calling, and kept in-frame beta chains. Merged by CDR3 protein, the rows form single entries marked with the most common genes and DNA. For this entry, the V and J calls and clone size follow TCRdb and not the study's own pipeline. The sample records 1 million to 1.2 million distinct CDR3 sequences, roughly two fifths of which are singletons. Together, the top ten hold less than 15% of the sample.

This entry belongs to a study of blood T cells in healthy people across ages (dated by TCRdb to between 2014 and 2016). Regarding the research as a whole: In model experiments, template switching captured about one uniquely barcoded TCR beta cDNA molecule for every two T cells. To track age-related changes in TCR beta repertoire diversity, the study relied on deep sequencing normalized with unique cDNA molecular identifiers. The donors were split into four age groups: young (average 16 years), middle-aged (about 40), aged (approximately 60) and long-lived (approximately 80). To avoid experimental bias, donors of different ages were spread randomly across the sequencing lanes. Two additional independent replicas of 1 million unique cDNA reads from the same blood draw were analyzed for two donors (one aged 18 to 29 and one aged 80 or older). What the authors observed across the whole study: A strong correlation was found between observed TCR beta diversity and the percentage of naive T cells measured by flow cytometry. Since profiling was done on bulk unsorted PBMCs, naive and antigen-experienced compartments could not be conclusively compared. Estimates of total diversity from one million sequenced T cells were regarded as lower bounds and underestimates. As age increased, observed TCR beta diversity per million T cells dropped in a roughly linear way, and a significant reduction was already evident by age approximately 40. The CMV infection status of donors was not known, potentially confounding age-related changes in expanded clonotypes. The long-lived group showed more naive CD4+ T cells, fewer expanded clones and increased TCR diversity than the aged group, suggesting age selection.

CDR1 and CDR2 (SNHLY, FYNNEI) derive from the germline V gene. The CDR3 numbers 13 residues from cysteine through phenylalanine. Here the CDR3 DNA is all that survives: 39 bases in frame from base 1. This TCR came from a man aged 18 to 29 in good health. The chain employs TRBV2 and TRBJ2-7; a confident D gene designation cannot be given. The end of the DNA is better explained by TRBJ2-5, so the J call may be wrong. Sequencing was done on a sample of blood. CDR3 protein: CASGDLLKETQYF. The DNA reads TGTGCCAGCGGGGATTTGCTTAAAGAGACCCAGTACTTC.